The 13 T cell receptor beta chains reported below all come from one sample, sequenced in a study of immune heterogeneity within non-small cell lung tumors (dated by TCRdb to 2017 to 2018). Genomic DNA was extracted from bulk tumor tissue and used as the TCR template, and approximately 600 ng gDNA was amplified per sample. During surgery, several biopsies were collected from each primary tumor and placed as far from one another as possible within the tumor mass. The study cohort was described as untreated, and patients were newly diagnosed NSCLC cases undergoing curative surgery. Sequenced on a HiSeq X Ten. A multiplex PCR system amplified the TCR beta CDR3 region, with a first 10-cycle round using 32 V-gene forward and 13 J-gene reverse primers. TCRdb ran its own pipeline on the public reads, namely fastp trimming at Q25 and MiXCR clone calling, and kept in-frame beta chains. Identical CDR3 proteins give one entry, which carries the most common genes and DNA. The sample records around 15,000 distinct CDR3 sequences, approximately 30% of which are singletons. The top ten hold about 4% of the sample.

The sample comprised lung tumor tissue. These receptors were obtained from a man aged 35 to 55 with non-small cell lung cancer.

The count of this clonotype is one. Possible read error: a much larger clone is one base away. The chain joins TRBV27 to TRBJ2-7; D might be TRBD1 (5 bases). This CDR3 is built from 14 residues. The germline CDR1 and CDR2 sequences are MNHEY and SMNVEV (reference sequence). Trimming took 4 bases from V and 2 from J, leaving 12 bases between them. CDR3 nucleotides: TGTGCCAGCAGTTCGCTAGACAGTCCCTACGAGCAGTACTTC. Protein sequence: CASSSLDSPYEQYF.

This clonotype showed up just a few times. The CDR3 DNA is TGTGCCAGCAGTTTCGGTAGCGGGGTAAACACCGGGGAGCTGTTTTTT. It encodes CASSFGSGVNTGELFF. The chain joins TRBV12-3 or TRBV12-4 to TRBJ2-2; TRBD2 agrees at 8 bases. Losses at the gene ends were 3 bases for V and 2 bases for J; bases not matched to a gene: 5. The CDR3 has 16 residues.

In this sample, this clonotype turned up a few times. The rearrangement uses TRBV20-1 and TRBJ2-4; 11 positions match TRBD2. V shed 0 bases, J shed 7 bases, and the junction held 5 bases outside the gene matches. The CDR3 has 15 residues. CDR1 and CDR2 from the germline V gene are DFQATT and SNEGSKA (reference sequence). The CDR3 DNA reads TGCAGTGCTAGAGATCCACTAGCGGGAGAGAACATTCAGTACTTC. Residues: CSARDPLAGENIQYF.

About this clonotype: Just one base apart from a much larger clone, this may be a read error. The chain combines TRBV20-1 with TRBJ2-7; D may be TRBD1 (6 bases). The CDR3 loop spans 12 amino acids. The V end was cut by 5 bases, the J end by 3 bases, with 11 bases between. Per the germline V gene, CDR1 is DFQATT and CDR2 is SNEGSKA (reference sequence). Here the CDR3 DNA reads TGCAGTGCTGGGACATCGTACTACGAGCAGTACTTC. Protein product: CSAGTSYYEQYF.

In this sample, this clonotype turned up many times. This chain connects TRBV24-1 to TRBJ2-7; the match to TRBD1 covers 10 bases. CDR1 KGHDR and CDR2 SFDVKD come from the germline V gene. This CDR3 has 15 amino acids. Losses at the gene ends were 10 bases for V and 1 base for J; bases not matched to a gene: 9. DNA for the CDR3: TGTGCCACGAGCGACCCGGGACAGGGGTCCTACGAGCAGTACTTC. Its translation: CATSDPGQGSYEQYF.

The rearrangement links TRBV6-4 to TRBJ1-1, with D possibly matching TRBD1 (5 bases). CDR3 length: 12 residues. Germline-derived CDR1 and CDR2 are MRHNA and SNTAGT. The V end was cut by 11 bases, the J end by 6 bases, with 16 bases between. DNA of the CDR3: TGTGCCTCACGAGCGGGGCGAGCTGAAGCTTTCTTT. Amino acid sequence: CASRAGRAEAFF.

In regard to this clonotype: A much bigger clone sits one base away, suggesting this may be a read error. The CDR3 carries no conserved terminal phenylalanine or tryptophan, so it likely arises from a read error. Here the CDR3 reads CSVESGLFAFL. The CDR3 region has the DNA TGCAGCGTTGAAAGCGGGCTTTTTGCTTTCCTT. J is TRBJ1-1 and V is TRBV29-1; D uncertain. V was pared by 2 bases and J by 11 bases, with 12 bases between. CDR1 is SQVTM, CDR2 ANQGSEA, per germline. The CDR3 loop spans 11 amino acids.

By sample share, this clonotype is medium-sized. The chain joins TRBV7-6 to TRBJ1-5, with D uncertain. This CDR3 is 12 amino acids long. The V gene lost 4 bases and the J gene lost 4 bases, with 5 bases spanning the gap. The germline V gene has CDR1 SGHVS and CDR2 FNYEAQ. CDR3 sequence: CASSSGNQPQHF. CDR3 DNA: TGTGCCAGCAGCTCTGGGAATCAGCCCCAGCATTTT.

At least ten counts were recorded for this clonotype. The chain recombines TRBV19 with TRBJ1-5, with TRBD1 matching over 7 bases. After removal of 3 bases from V and 4 bases from J, the junction contained 6 bases not matched to a gene. Germline V lookup: CDR1 LNHDA, CDR2 SQIVND (reference sequence). There are 15 residues in the CDR3. The CDR3 sequence: CASSIRDSRNQPQHF. The CDR3 bases are TGTGCCAGTAGTATCCGGGACAGCCGAAATCAGCCCCAGCATTTT.

In its sample, this clonotype is medium-sized (0.01 to 0.1%). V gene TRBV24-1 combines with J gene TRBJ1-5, with TRBD1 matching over 8 bases. Trimming cost V 6 bases and J 6 bases; bases outside gene matches: 6. The CDR3 length is 14 residues. CDR1 and CDR2 (germline): KGHDR, SFDVKD. The CDR3 is CATSSGGAGQPQHF. As DNA, the CDR3 is TGTGCCACCAGTTCAGGGGGCGCGGGTCAGCCCCAGCATTTT.

This clonotype was recorded a few times. This chain uses TRBV5-1 with TRBJ2-5; no clear D. The V end was cut by 4 bases, the J end by 3 bases, with 10 bases between. Germline CDR1 SGHRS, CDR2 YFSETQ. The CDR3 length is 13 residues. For the CDR3, the DNA is TGCGCCAGCAGCCTGGCCGGCAAAGAGACCCAGTACTTC. It translates to CASSLAGKETQYF.

This clonotype ranks as medium-sized. CDR3 protein: CASSVVPQGGQFF. The CDR3 coding sequence is TGTGCCAGCAGCGTAGTCCCGCAGGGCGGTCAGTTCTTC. The chain recombines TRBV9 with TRBJ2-1, with a possible D match to TRBD1 (5 bases). The CDR3 loop spans 13 amino acids. The germline V and J ends were trimmed by 0 bases and 13 bases, with 14 bases remaining between them. Germline CDR1 is SGDLS and CDR2 is YYNGEE.

By sample fraction, this clonotype is medium-sized. This chain uses TRBV19 with TRBJ1-5; D gene uncertain. CDR3 length equals 16 residues. Germline values: CDR1 LNHDA, CDR2 SQIVND (reference sequence). V was shortened by 3 bases and J by 6 bases, with 18 bases between the two germline ends. The CDR3 loop reads CASSIFWEATGQPQHF. The CDR3 DNA reads TGTGCCAGTAGTATTTTTTGGGAGGCCACCGGTCAGCCCCAGCATTTT.